Shown below are 3 T cell receptor beta chains from a single sample sequenced in a study of T-cell reconstitution after alpha-beta-depleted transplantation in children. Unique molecular identifiers were built into the TCRbeta library. A single record per CDR3 protein comes from TCRdb applying MiXCR to the PCR reads. Of a few hundred thousand distinct CDR3 sequences listed, 11% are singletons. The material sequenced was peripheral blood, taken 180 days after TCRalphabeta/CD19-depleted stem cell transplant. The receptors here all came from a male patient aged 2-10 years who had a stem cell transplant for chronic granulomatous disease, so the T cells may come from the graft donor.

This clonotype was observed many times. The J gene is TRBJ2-1, the V gene TRBV11-1; TRBD2 aligns across 8 bases. The CDR3 spans 15 residues. CDR1 is SGHAT, CDR2 FQDESV, per germline (reference sequence). V lost 5 bases and J lost 9; bases outside the gene matches: 12. The CDR3 DNA reads TGTGCCAGCAGCAAGTGGCTAGCGGGCGTTACTGAGCAGTTCTTC. Translation: CASSKWLAGVTEQFF. Full variable domain (missing parts from reference TRBV11-1 and TRBJ2-1): EAEVAQSPRYKITEKSQAVAFWCDPISGHATLYWYRQILGQGPELLVQFQDESVVDDSQLPKDRFSAERLKGVDSTLKIQPAELGDSAMYLCASSKWLAGVTEQFFGPGTRLTVL.

This clonotype appeared many times. The gene calls are TRBV12-3 or TRBV12-4 and TRBJ2-7, with a tentative D call TRBD2 (5 bases). V lost 5 bases to trimming and J lost 3 bases, with 14 bases between them. This CDR3 is built from 14 residues. Here the CDR3 DNA reads TGTGCCAGCAGTCCTCGAGGACGGGGCTACGAGCAGTACTTC. It yields the protein CASSPRGRGYEQYF.

About this clonotype itself: A read error may be the cause here, since a much bigger clone is one base away. The V call is TRBV18, the J call TRBJ2-5; D unclear. CDR3 size: 13 residues. The germline V gene encodes CDR1 KGHSH and CDR2 LQKENI. V was shortened by 8 bases and J by 1 base, with 11 bases between the two germline ends. The CDR3 DNA reads TGTGCCAGCGCACGTTGGCCCCAAGAGACCCAGTACTTC. It encodes CASARWPQETQYF.